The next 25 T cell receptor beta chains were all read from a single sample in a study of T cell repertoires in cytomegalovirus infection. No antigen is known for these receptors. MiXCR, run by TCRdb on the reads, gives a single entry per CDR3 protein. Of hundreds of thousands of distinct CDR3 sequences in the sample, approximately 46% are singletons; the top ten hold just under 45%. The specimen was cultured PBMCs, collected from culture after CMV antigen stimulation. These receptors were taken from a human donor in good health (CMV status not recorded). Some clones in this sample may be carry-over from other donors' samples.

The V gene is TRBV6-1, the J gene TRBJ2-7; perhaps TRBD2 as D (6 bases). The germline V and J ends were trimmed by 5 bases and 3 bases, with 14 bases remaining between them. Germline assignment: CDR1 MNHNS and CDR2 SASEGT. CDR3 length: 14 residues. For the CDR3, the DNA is TGTGCCAGCAGTCCGACGGGACTCAGCTACGAGCAGTACTTC. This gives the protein CASSPTGLSYEQYF.

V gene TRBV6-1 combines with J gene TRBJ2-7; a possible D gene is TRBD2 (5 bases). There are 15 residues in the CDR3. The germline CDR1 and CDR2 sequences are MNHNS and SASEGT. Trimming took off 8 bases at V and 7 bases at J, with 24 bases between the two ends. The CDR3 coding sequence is TGTGCCAGCGCTTCCGGCACACTTTCGCCGGGGGAGCAGTACTTC. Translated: CASASGTLSPGEQYF.

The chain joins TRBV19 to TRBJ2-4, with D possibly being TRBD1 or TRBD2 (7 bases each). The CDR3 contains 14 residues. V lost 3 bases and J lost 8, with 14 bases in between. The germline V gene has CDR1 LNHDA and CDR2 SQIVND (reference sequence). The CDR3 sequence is CASSIEAGGDIQYF. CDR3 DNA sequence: TGTGCCAGTAGTATCGAGGCAGGGGGGGACATTCAGTACTTC.

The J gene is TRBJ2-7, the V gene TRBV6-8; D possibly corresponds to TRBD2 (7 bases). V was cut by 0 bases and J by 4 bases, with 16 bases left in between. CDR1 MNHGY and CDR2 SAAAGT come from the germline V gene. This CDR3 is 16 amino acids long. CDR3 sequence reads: CASSYSGEGGVYEQYF. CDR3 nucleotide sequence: TGTGCCAGCAGTTACTCGGGCGAAGGGGGGGTTTACGAGCAGTACTTC.

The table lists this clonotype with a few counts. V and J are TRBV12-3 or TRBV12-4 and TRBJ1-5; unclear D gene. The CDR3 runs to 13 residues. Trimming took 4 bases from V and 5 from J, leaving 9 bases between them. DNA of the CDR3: TGTGCCAGCAGTTGGTCCGAGGATCAGCCCCAGCATTTT. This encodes CASSWSEDQPQHF.

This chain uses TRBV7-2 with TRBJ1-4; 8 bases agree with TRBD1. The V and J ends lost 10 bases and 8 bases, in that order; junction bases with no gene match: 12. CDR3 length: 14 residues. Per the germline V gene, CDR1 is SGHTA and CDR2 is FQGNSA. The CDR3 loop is CATSPQGAGEKLFF. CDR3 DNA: TGTGCCACTTCCCCCCAGGGGGCTGGCGAAAAACTGTTTTTT.

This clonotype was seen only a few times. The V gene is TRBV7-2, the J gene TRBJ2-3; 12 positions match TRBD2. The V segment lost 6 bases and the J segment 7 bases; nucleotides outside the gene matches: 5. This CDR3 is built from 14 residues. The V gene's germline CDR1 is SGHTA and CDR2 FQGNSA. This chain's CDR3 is CASRETSGRNTQYF. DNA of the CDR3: TGTGCCAGCAGGGAGACTAGCGGGAGAAATACGCAGTATTTT. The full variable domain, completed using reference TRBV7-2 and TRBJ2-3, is GAGVSQSPSNKVTEKGKDVELRCDPISGHTALYWYRQSLGQGLEFLIYFQGNSAPDKSGLPSDRFSAERTGGSVSTLTIQRTQQEDSAVYLCASRETSGRNTQYFGPGTRLTVL.

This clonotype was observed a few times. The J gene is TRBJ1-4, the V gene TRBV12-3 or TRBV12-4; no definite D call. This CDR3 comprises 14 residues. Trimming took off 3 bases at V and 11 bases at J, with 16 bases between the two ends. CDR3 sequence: CASSFESTSGKLFF. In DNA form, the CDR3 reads TGTGCCAGCAGTTTCGAGTCCACGTCTGGTAAACTGTTTTTT.

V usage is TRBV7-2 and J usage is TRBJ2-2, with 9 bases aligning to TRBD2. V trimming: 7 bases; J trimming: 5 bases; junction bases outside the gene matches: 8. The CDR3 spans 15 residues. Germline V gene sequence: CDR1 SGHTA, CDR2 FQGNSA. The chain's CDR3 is CASTRAGGVTGELFF. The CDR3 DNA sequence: TGTGCCAGCACCCGAGCGGGAGGAGTTACCGGGGAGCTGTTTTTT.

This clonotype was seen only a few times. CDR3 residues: CASSQDGAWRGPSSGANVLTF. CDR3 in DNA: TGTGCCAGCAGCCAAGATGGGGCTTGGAGGGGACCAAGCTCTGGGGCCAACGTCCTGACTTTC. The chain uses TRBV3-1 and TRBJ2-6; maybe TRBD2 (6 bases). V lost 0 bases and J lost 0, with 21 bases in between. This CDR3 spans 21 amino acids. CDR1 is LGHDT and CDR2 is YNNKEL in the germline V gene (reference sequence).

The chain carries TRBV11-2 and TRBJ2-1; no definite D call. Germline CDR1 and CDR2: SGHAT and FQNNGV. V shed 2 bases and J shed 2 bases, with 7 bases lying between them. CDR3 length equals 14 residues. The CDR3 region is CASSLFVPYNEQFF. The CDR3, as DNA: TGTGCCAGCAGCTTATTTGTTCCCTACAATGAGCAGTTCTTC.

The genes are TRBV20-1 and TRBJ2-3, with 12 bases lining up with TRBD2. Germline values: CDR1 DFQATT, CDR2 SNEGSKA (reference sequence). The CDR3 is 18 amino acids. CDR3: CSALLAGGPSVSADTQYF. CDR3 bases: TGCAGCGCCCTTCTAGCGGGGGGGCCTTCAGTCAGCGCAGATACGCAGTATTTT.

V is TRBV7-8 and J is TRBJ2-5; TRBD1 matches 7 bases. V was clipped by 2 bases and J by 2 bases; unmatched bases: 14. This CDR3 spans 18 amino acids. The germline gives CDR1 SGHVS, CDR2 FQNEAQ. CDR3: CASSLSHYGGTDQETQYF. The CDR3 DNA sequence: TGTGCCAGCAGCTTATCGCATTACGGTGGGACAGATCAAGAGACCCAGTACTTC.

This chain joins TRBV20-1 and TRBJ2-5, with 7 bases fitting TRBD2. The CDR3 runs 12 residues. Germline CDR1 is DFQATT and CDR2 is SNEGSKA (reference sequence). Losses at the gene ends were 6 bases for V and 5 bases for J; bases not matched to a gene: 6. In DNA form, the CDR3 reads TGCAGTGCCGAACGGGGAGGGGAGACCCAGTACTTC. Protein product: CSAERGGETQYF.

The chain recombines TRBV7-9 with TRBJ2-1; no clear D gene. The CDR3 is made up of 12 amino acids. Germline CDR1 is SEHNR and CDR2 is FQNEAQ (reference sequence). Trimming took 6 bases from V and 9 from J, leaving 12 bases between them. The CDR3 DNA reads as TGTGCCAGCAGATCCGGACGGGCTGAGCAGTTCTTC. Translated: CASRSGRAEQFF.

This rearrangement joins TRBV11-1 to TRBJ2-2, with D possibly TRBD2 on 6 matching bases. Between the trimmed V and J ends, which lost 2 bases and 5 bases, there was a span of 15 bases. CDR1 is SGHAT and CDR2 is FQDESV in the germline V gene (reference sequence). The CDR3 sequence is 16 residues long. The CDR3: CASSLKAGKGTGELFF. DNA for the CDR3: TGTGCCAGCAGCTTAAAGGCGGGAAAGGGAACCGGGGAGCTGTTTTTT. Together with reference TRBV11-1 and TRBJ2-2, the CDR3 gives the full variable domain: EAEVAQSPRYKITEKSQAVAFWCDPISGHATLYWYRQILGQGPELLVQFQDESVVDDSQLPKDRFSAERLKGVDSTLKIQPAELGDSAMYLCASSLKAGKGTGELFFGEGSRLTVL.

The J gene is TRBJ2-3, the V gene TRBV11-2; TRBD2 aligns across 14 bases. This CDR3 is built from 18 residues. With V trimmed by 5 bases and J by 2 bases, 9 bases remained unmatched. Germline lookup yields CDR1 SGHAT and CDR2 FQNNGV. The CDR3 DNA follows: TGTGCCAGCAGCCCCAGGGGACTAGCGGGAGCAATCACAGATACGCAGTATTTT. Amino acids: CASSPRGLAGAITDTQYF.

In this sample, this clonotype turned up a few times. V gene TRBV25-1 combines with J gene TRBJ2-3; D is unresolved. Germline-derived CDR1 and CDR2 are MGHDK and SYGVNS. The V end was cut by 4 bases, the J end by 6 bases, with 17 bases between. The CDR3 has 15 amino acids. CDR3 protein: CASSGNLGYQDTQYF. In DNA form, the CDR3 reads TGTGCCAGCAGTGGAAATCTAGGGTATCAGGATACGCAGTATTTT.

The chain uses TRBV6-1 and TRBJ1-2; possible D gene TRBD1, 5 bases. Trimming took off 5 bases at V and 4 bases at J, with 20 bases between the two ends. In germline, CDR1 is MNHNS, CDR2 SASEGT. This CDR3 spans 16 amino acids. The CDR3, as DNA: TGTGCCAGCAGTTACGGCAGTGGGGACGGAGGCTATGGCTACACCTTC. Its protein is CASSYGSGDGGYGYTF.

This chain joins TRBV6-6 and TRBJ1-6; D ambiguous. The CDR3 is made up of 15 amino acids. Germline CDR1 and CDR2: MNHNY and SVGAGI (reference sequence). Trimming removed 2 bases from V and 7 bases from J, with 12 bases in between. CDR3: CASSYRRQENSPLHF. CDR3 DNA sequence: TGTGCCAGCAGTTACCGACGCCAGGAGAATTCACCCCTCCACTTT.

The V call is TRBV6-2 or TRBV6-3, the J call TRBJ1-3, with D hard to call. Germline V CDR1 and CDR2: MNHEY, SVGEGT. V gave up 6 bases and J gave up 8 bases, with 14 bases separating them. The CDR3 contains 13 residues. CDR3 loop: CASSKRRADTIYF. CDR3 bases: TGTGCCAGCAGCAAAAGAAGGGCGGACACCATATATTTT.

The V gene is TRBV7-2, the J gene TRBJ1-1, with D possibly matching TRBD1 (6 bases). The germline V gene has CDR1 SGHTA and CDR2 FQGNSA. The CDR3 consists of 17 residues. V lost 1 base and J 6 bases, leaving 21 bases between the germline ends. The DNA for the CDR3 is TGTGCCAGCAGCTTAGGGGGGGGGCCCACCGGCGCGTCTGAAGCTTTCTTT. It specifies CASSLGGGPTGASEAFF.

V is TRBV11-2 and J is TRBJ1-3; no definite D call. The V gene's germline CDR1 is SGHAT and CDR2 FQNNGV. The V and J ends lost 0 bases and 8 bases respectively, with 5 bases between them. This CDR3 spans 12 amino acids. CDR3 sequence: CASSLDRYTIYF. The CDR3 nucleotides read TGTGCCAGCAGCTTAGATCGTTACACCATATATTTT. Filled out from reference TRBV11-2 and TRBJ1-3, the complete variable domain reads EAGVAQSPRYKIIEKRQSVAFWCNPISGHATLYWYQQILGQGPKLLIQFQNNGVVDDSQLPKDRFSAERLKGVDSTLKIQPAKLEDSAVYLCASSLDRYTIYFGEGSWLTVV.

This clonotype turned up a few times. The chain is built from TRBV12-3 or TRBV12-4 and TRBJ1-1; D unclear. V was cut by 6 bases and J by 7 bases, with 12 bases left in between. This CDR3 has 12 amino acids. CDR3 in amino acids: CASRAVWGEAFF. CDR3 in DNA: TGTGCCAGCAGGGCGGTTTGGGGTGAAGCTTTCTTT.

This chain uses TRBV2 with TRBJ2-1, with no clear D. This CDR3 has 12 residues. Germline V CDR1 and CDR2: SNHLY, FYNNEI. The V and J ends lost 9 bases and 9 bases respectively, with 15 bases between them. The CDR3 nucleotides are TGTGCCAGTTCGGGTCTAATTAGTGAGCAGTTCTTC. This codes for CASSGLISEQFF.